These T cell receptor beta chains were read from a single sample in a study of early T cells in non-severe SARS-CoV-2 infection. A single record per CDR3 protein comes from TCRdb applying MiXCR to the 5' RACE reads. The profile covers roughly 93,000 distinct CDR3 sequences, with roughly 15% appearing a single time and just under 0.6% taken by the ten largest. Sequenced input: whole blood. The receptor source for this set is an adult who was a healthcare worker with PCR-confirmed SARS-CoV-2 infection or an uninfected control (not recorded which). CDR3s include the opening cysteine and the closing phenylalanine or tryptophan. The D gene is left open where the match is weak. Only part of the rows carry a size: once, few, many, or a class if the clone is expanded.

clone size	V gene	D gene	J gene	CDR3 DNA	CDR3 protein
.	TRBV3-1	.	TRBJ1-1	TGTGCCAGCAGCCAGGGAGTTCTGAACACTGAAGCTTTCTTT	CASSQGVLNTEAFF
many	TRBV18	.	TRBJ2-4	TGTGCCAGCTCACCACCGGGAGTCGGGGAGGCCAAAAACATTCAGTACTTC	CASSPPGVGEAKNIQYF
many	TRBV3-1	.	TRBJ1-6	TGTGCCAGCAGCCGGAGAGCTGGGTATAATTCACCCCTCCACTTT	CASSRRAGYNSPLHF
.	TRBV6-6	.	TRBJ2-3	TGTGCCAGCAGTTACGTTTGGGAGAGGACGTCGCCAGACACAGATACGCAGTATTTT	CASSYVWERTSPDTDTQYF
.	TRBV21-1	.	TRBJ2-4	TGTGCCAGCAGCAAAGCGGGCAGAGCCAAAAACATTCAGTACTTC	CASSKAGRAKNIQYF
.	TRBV7-2	.	TRBJ1-6	TGTGTCAGCAGCTTAGCGGATAGCTCCTATAATTCACCCCTCCACTTT	CVSSLADSSYNSPLHF
.	TRBV5-4	.	TRBJ2-3	TGTGCCAGCAGCGGGAGCGGCGCTAGCACAGATACGCAGTATTTT	CASSGSGASTDTQYF
few	TRBV20-1	.	TRBJ1-5	TGCAGTGCTAGAGGAGGGGGTGGTTATAGCAATCAGCCCCAGCATTTT	CSARGGGGYSNQPQHF
few	TRBV3-1	.	TRBJ2-5	TGTGCCAGCAGCCAAGGGTACCTGTACCAAGAGACCCAGTACTTC	CASSQGYLYQETQYF
.	TRBV7-2	TRBD2	TRBJ2-3	TGTGCCAGCAGCTTAAGACTAGCGGGGAGTTACACAGATACGCAGTATTTT	CASSLRLAGSYTDTQYF
few	TRBV5-6	TRBD1	TRBJ1-3	TGTGCCAGCAGCCGGGACAGGGGACCCTCTGGAAACACCATATATTTT	CASSRDRGPSGNTIYF
.	TRBV7-3	TRBD2	TRBJ2-1	TGTGCCAGCAGCTTAAAGGCTAGCGGGGGGGCAGCCAATGAGCAGTTCTTC	CASSLKASGGAANEQFF
.	TRBV7-9	TRBD2	TRBJ2-1	TGTGCCAGCAGCTCGCGGTTAGCGGGGGGCCGCAGCTCCTACAATGAGCAGTTCTTC	CASSSRLAGGRSSYNEQFF
.	TRBV5-1	.	TRBJ2-3	TGCGCCAGCCGACCGGGGTCTGGGACAGATACGCAGTATTTT	CASRPGSGTDTQYF
.	TRBV24-1	TRBD1	TRBJ2-5	TGTGCCACCAGTGACTTAGCCCTGGATCGGGCAGGGGGAACGGATTACCAAGAGACCCAGTACTTC	CATSDLALDRAGGTDYQETQYF
many	TRBV11-2	.	TRBJ2-1	TGTGCCAGCAGCTTTTGGGGGGTGGGGAATGAGCAGTTCTTC	CASSFWGVGNEQFF
few	TRBV12-3/TRBV12-4	TRBD2	TRBJ2-3	TGTGCCAGCAGACTAGCGGCGCGGGGCGCAGATACGCAGTATTTT	CASRLAARGADTQYF
.	TRBV29-1	.	TRBJ2-3	TGCAGCGTTGATGGCGGCGCAGATACGCAGTATTTT	CSVDGGADTQYF
.	TRBV12-3/TRBV12-4	.	TRBJ2-3	TGTGCCAGCAGTGGGGGGGATACGCAGTATTTT	CASSGGDTQYF
.	TRBV10-3	.	TRBJ2-1	TGTGCCATCAGTGAACAAGACAGAAACAATGAGCAGTTCTTC	CAISEQDRNNEQFF
many	TRBV12-3/TRBV12-4	.	TRBJ1-2	TGTGCCAGCAGTTTAATCGGCTATGGCTACACCTTC	CASSLIGYGYTF
many	TRBV20-1	TRBD1	TRBJ1-1	TGCAGTGCTAGGGACAGGGGGCACACTGAAGCTTTCTTT	CSARDRGHTEAFF